One sample yielded the 2 T cell receptor beta chains listed below, sequenced in a study of cytomegalovirus exposure and HLA in healthy donors. The PCR ran on 60 Vbeta and 13 Jbeta primers. Profiled with immunoSEQ multiplex PCR; TCRdb holds only in-frame clones, not every one. Of about 90,000 clones listed, approximately 71% were seen once; the top ten hold roughly 15%. Specimen: PBMCs. The receptors come from a woman younger than 35 in good health and CMV-seropositive.

CDR3 DNA: TGTGCCAGCAGTGTCAAAGGGGGCAGGGGGAGAGGAGAGACCCAGTACTTC. Its protein product is CASSVKGGRGRGETQYF. V usage is TRBV6-1 and J usage is TRBJ2-5; TRBD1 matches 7 bases. After removal of 4 bases from V and 4 bases from J, the junction contained 15 bases not matched to a gene. The V gene's germline CDR1 is MNHNS and CDR2 SASEGT. CDR3 size: 17 residues.

The chain uses TRBV4-2 and TRBJ2-1, with 9 bases fitting TRBD1. CDR3 length: 15 residues. Germline V lookup: CDR1 LGHNA, CDR2 YNFKEQ. The V segment lost 5 bases and the J segment 6 bases; nucleotides outside the gene matches: 8. The CDR3 loop reads CASSLGQGPFNEQFF. The CDR3 DNA reads TGTGCCAGCAGCTTAGGACAGGGGCCATTCAATGAGCAGTTCTTC.